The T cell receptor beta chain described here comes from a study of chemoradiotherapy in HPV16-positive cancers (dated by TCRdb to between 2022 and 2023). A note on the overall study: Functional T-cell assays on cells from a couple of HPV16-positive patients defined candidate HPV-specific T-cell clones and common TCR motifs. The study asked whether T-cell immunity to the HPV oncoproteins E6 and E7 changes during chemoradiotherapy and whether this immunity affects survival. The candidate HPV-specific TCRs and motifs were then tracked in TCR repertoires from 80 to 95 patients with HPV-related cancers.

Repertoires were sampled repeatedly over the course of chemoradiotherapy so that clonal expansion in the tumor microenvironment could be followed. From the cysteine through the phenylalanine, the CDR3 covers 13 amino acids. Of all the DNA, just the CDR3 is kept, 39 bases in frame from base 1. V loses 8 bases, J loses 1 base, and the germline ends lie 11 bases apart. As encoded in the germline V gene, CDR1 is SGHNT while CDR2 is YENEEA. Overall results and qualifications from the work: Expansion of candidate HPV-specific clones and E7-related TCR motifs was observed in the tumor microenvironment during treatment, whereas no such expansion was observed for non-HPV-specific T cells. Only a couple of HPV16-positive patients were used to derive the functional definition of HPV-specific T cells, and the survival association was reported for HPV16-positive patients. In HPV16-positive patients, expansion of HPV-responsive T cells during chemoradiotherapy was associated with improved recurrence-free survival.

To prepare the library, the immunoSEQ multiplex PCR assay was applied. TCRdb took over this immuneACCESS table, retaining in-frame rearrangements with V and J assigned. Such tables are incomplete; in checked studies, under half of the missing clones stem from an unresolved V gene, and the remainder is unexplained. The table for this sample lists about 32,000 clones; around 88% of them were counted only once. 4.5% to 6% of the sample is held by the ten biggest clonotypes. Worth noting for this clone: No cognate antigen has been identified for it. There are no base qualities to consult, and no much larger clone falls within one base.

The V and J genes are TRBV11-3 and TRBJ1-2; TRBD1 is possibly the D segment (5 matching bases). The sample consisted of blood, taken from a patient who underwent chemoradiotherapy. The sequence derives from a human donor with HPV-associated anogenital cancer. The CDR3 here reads CASRQPLNYGYTF. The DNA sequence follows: TGTGCCAGCCGACAGCCGCTTAACTATGGCTACACCTTC.